The present TCR beta chain was sequenced within a study of blood T cells in healthy people across ages. The study's findings and limits: Estimates based on one million T cells were treated as lower bounds.

Alongside a J-beta primer mix, a sample-barcoded 5' primer served in a second PCR lasting 7 to 11 cycles. TCRdb re-called the 5' RACE reads with MiXCR, one entry per CDR3 protein. Here the sample spans about 840,000 distinct CDR3 sequences, approximately 32% being singletons. About this clonotype: Its antigen is as yet unknown.

The germline V gene has CDR1 GTSNPN and CDR2 SVGIG (reference sequence). The junction had 3 bases not matched to a gene; V was cut back by 5 bases and J by 5 bases. The CDR3 is made up of 12 amino acids. These same records also appear under a second study, on T cells of mothers and their children.

Input material: blood. The sequence came from a middle-aged woman in good health. The chain combines TRBV30 with TRBJ1-1; 9 positions match TRBD1. The DNA of the CDR3 is TGTGCCTGGGACAGGGGGAGTACTGAAGCTTTCTTT. Amino acids: CAWDRGSTEAFF.